This TCR beta chain was observed in a study of shared clonotypes between healthy human individuals. Profiling relied on immunoSEQ multiplex PCR, and the TCRdb table lists in-frame clones only, not all of them. This sample has roughly 2,000,000 clones, with roughly 93% found just once. With V trimmed by 6 bases and J by 4 bases, 11 bases remained unmatched. The CDR3 totals 14 residues. The V gene's germline CDR1 is SQVTM and CDR2 ANQGSEA. CD45RO-negative, CCR7-positively selected cells formed the naive CD8 fraction, excluding terminally differentiated effector memory CD45RA+ cells. The chain is built from TRBV29-1 and TRBJ1-2; 7 positions match TRBD1. The sequence was obtained from a man aged 18 to 29 in good health. Some clones in this sample may be carry-over from other donors' samples. The sample consisted of naive CD8+ T cells from PBMCs. CDR3 DNA sequence: TGCAGCGTCTTAGGGACAGAAGACTTCTATGGCTACACCTTC. The encoded protein is CSVLGTEDFYGYTF.